The 15 T cell receptor beta chains below were found in one sample sequenced in a study of beta chain features in type 1 diabetes. The antigens of these receptors remain unknown. The investigators reverse transcribed all of the isolated RNA, so they sequenced expressed TCRB transcripts. Sequencing was performed with immunoSEQ multiplex PCR; in TCRdb, only in-frame clones are kept and a portion is missing. The data show 300,000 to 350,000 clones, 13% seen once. General study results and limits: In every one of the four CD4+ subsets, TCRB CDR3s were moderately but significantly shorter in Type 1 diabetes patients.

Sequencing was done on a sample of naive CD4+ T cells from blood. Receptors were obtained from a woman aged 18-29 years with type 1 diabetes.

This clone appeared a few times. The genes are TRBV7-8 and TRBJ2-7; a weak D match, TRBD2 (5 bases). Germline CDR1 reads SGHVS; CDR2 reads FQNEAQ. Trimming took 2 bases from V and 0 from J, leaving 8 bases between them. The CDR3 has 14 amino acids. The CDR3 spells CASSLKRSSYEQYF. CDR3 in DNA: TGTGCCAGCAGCTTAAAGCGGAGCTCCTACGAGCAGTACTTC.

This sequence joins TRBV9 and TRBJ2-3, with TRBD2 as a possible D gene (6 bases). The V gene lost 0 bases and the J gene lost 4 bases, with 15 bases spanning the gap. Germline V gene sequence: CDR1 SGDLS, CDR2 YYNGEE. The CDR3 loop spans 16 amino acids. CDR3 amino acids: CASSVAGALQADTQYF. The CDR3 coding sequence is TGTGCCAGCAGCGTAGCGGGAGCTCTCCAAGCAGATACGCAGTATTTT.

This clone was counted a few times. The chain combines TRBV28 with TRBJ2-4, with 8 bases aligning to TRBD1. CDR1 and CDR2 (germline): MDHEN, SYDVKM. With V trimmed by 7 bases and J by 8 bases, 10 bases remained unmatched. The CDR3 is made up of 14 amino acids. The CDR3 protein is CASTLQGAIDIQYF. CDR3 bases: TGTGCCAGCACTCTCCAGGGGGCTATAGACATTCAGTACTTC.

The chain joins TRBV5-1 to TRBJ2-3; perhaps TRBD2 as D (6 bases). CDR1 is SGHRS, CDR2 YFSETQ, per germline. The length of the CDR3 is 14 residues. Trimming left V 5 bases short and J 2 bases short, with 12 bases between. Written as DNA, the CDR3 is TGCGCCAGCAGTGCCGGCGGGATCACAGATACGCAGTATTTT. Protein sequence: CASSAGGITDTQYF.

This clone was seen only a few times. The rearrangement links TRBV4-1 to TRBJ1-1; D gene ambiguous. Germline lookup yields CDR1 MGHRA and CDR2 YSYEKL. The germline V and J ends were trimmed by 3 bases and 2 bases, with 19 bases remaining between them. The CDR3 runs 17 residues. CDR3 nucleotides: TGCGCCAGCAGCCACGGTGGACGGGCGGGCCTCAACACTGAAGCTTTCTTT. It translates to CASSHGGRAGLNTEAFF.

The sample holds a few counts of this clone. The rearrangement uses TRBV5-1 and TRBJ2-2; D perhaps matches TRBD2 (6 bases). Germline V gene lookup returns CDR1 SGHRS and CDR2 YFSETQ. Between the trimmed V and J ends, which lost 5 bases and 3 bases, there was a span of 11 bases. The CDR3 contains 14 residues. The CDR3 coding sequence is TGCGCCAGCAGGCGGGATAGGCACACCGGGGAGCTGTTTTTT. This encodes CASRRDRHTGELFF.

The CDR3 here is CASSPIAGWDTQYF. CDR3 bases: TGTGCCAGCAGCCCCATAGCGGGATGGGATACGCAGTATTTT. V usage is TRBV14 and J usage is TRBJ2-3, with TRBD2 matching over 8 bases. Germline trimming cut 4 bases from V and 6 bases from J; bases unmatched to any gene: 6. The CDR3 length is 14 residues. Germline V lookup: CDR1 SGHDN, CDR2 FVKESK. Based on the CDR3 plus reference TRBV14 and TRBJ2-3, the full variable domain is EAGVTQFPSHSVIEKGQTVTLRCDPISGHDNLYWYRRVMGKEIKFLLHFVKESKQDESGMPNNRFLAERTGGTYSTLKVQPAELEDSGVYFCASSPIAGWDTQYFGPGTRLTVL.

V usage is TRBV5-1 and J usage is TRBJ2-1, with 12 nucleotides matching TRBD2. CDR1 SGHRS and CDR2 YFSETQ come from the germline V gene. The ends lost 4 bases at V and 5 bases at J; junction bases unmatched: 7. There are 16 residues in the CDR3. CDR3 residues: CASSPLAGGIHNEQFF. DNA for the CDR3: TGCGCCAGCAGCCCCCTAGCGGGAGGGATCCACAATGAGCAGTTCTTC. The complete variable domain, with remaining parts taken from reference TRBV5-1 and TRBJ2-1, reads KAGVTQTPRYLIKTRGQQVTLSCSPISGHRSVSWYQQTPGQGLQFLFEYFSETQRNKGNFPGRFSGRQFSNSRSEMNVSTLELGDSALYLCASSPLAGGIHNEQFFGPGTRLTVL.

This clone turned up a few times. This sequence joins TRBV2 and TRBJ2-7; D might be TRBD2 (7 bases). V lost 3 bases, J lost 4 bases, and 16 bases lay in between. The CDR3 sequence is 15 residues long. The germline V gene has CDR1 SNHLY and CDR2 FYNNEI. The CDR3 sequence is CASSDFLAGAYEQYF. CDR3 nucleotide sequence: TGTGCCAGCAGTGACTTCTTGGCGGGGGCATACGAGCAGTACTTC.

The genes are TRBV5-1 and TRBJ1-1; D unresolved. The CDR3 loop spans 14 amino acids. Germline V gives CDR1 SGHRS, CDR2 YFSETQ. Trimming removed 4 bases from V and 0 bases from J, with 10 bases in between. The CDR3 sequence is CASSPWTVNTEAFF. The CDR3 DNA follows: TGCGCCAGCAGCCCTTGGACTGTGAACACTGAAGCTTTCTTT.

This clone was counted only a few times. The chain employs TRBV29-1 and TRBJ2-3; 7 bases align to TRBD2. Losses at the gene ends were 8 bases for V and 3 bases for J; bases not matched to a gene: 2. CDR3 size: 11 residues. Looked up from germline, CDR1 is SQVTM and CDR2 is ANQGSEA. The CDR3 here is CSQAGTDTQYF. CDR3 DNA sequence: TGCAGCCAAGCGGGGACAGATACGCAGTATTTT.

This clone was seen a handful of times. The chain carries TRBV7-2 and TRBJ2-4, with 9 bases fitting TRBD1. The V gene end was trimmed by 3 bases and the J gene end by 15 bases; junction bases not matched to a gene: 6. This CDR3 comprises 12 residues. Germline values: CDR1 SGHTA, CDR2 FQGNSA. CDR3 sequence (DNA): TGTGCCAGCAGCTTTACCGGGACAGGGTTGTACTTC. Amino acids: CASSFTGTGLYF.

V usage is TRBV7-9 and J usage is TRBJ2-7; 8 nucleotides line up with TRBD2. J was trimmed by 6 bases and V by 3 bases; bases with no gene match: 10. In germline, CDR1 is SEHNR, CDR2 FQNEAQ (reference sequence). The CDR3 runs to 15 residues. The CDR3: CASSLSGGRTLEQYF. CDR3 DNA sequence: TGTGCCAGCAGCTTGAGTGGCGGGAGGACCCTCGAGCAGTACTTC.

The rearrangement uses TRBV2 and TRBJ1-1; possibly TRBD1 for D (5 bases). V was trimmed by 6 bases and J by 1 base, leaving 18 bases between them. Germline CDR1 and CDR2: SNHLY and FYNNEI. This CDR3 has 16 residues. The DNA of the CDR3 is TGTGCCAGCAGGTTGGGCTCAGGGTTGGGGAACACTGAAGCTTTCTTT. Residues: CASRLGSGLGNTEAFF.

This sequence joins TRBV18 and TRBJ1-2; TRBD1 might be the D (6 bases). The CDR3 extends over 15 amino acids. CDR1 and CDR2 from the germline V gene are KGHSH and LQKENI. Trimming pared 0 bases from V and 5 bases from J, leaving 13 bases between. In nucleotides, the CDR3 is TGTGCCAGCTCACCACCATCGGACAGTACGTATGGCTACACCTTC. The encoded protein is CASSPPSDSTYGYTF.